Listed below are T cell receptor beta chains from one sample, sequenced in a study of blood T cell repertoires in COVID-19. Produced via immunoSEQ multiplex PCR; TCRdb's table is partial and in-frame only. The table includes fewer than 140,000 clones, approximately 84% detected once. Sequenced: peripheral blood. Receptors originate from a woman aged 55-69 years with acute or convalescent COVID-19. Both conserved end residues are part of each CDR3. Each record gives: V gene, clone size, D gene, J gene, CDR3 DNA, CDR3 protein. A D gene is named only where the DNA matches it firmly. Rows may omit the clone size; those that give it use once, few, many or a size class.

>TRBV7-2|.|.|TRBJ1-2
TGTGCCAGCAGCTTAGTATCAGGTTATGGCTACACCTTC
CASSLVSGYGYTF
>TRBV5-6|once|.|TRBJ2-2
TGTGCCAGCAGCTTGAAGGGACGGGAGCCTCAGGGGGAGCTGTTTTTT
CASSLKGREPQGELFF
>TRBV9|.|TRBD2|TRBJ2-1
TGTGCCAGCAGCGCCGCCGGACTAGCGGGCACCACCCTTAGCTCCTACAATGAGCAGTTCTTC
CASSAAGLAGTTLSSYNEQFF
>TRBV19|.|TRBD2|TRBJ2-3
TGTGCCAGTAGTATAGATGCCGAGTGGCGAGCGGGAGGGGCAGATACGCAGTATTTT
CASSIDAEWRAGGADTQYF
>TRBV6-5|once|TRBD1|TRBJ1-5
TGTGCCAGCAGTTACGGACAGGTGGGGCAGCCCCAGCATTTT
CASSYGQVGQPQHF
>TRBV5-1|few|.|TRBJ2-7
TGCGCCAGCAGCTTGCGCTCTAGACTGGAAGAGCAGTACTTC
CASSLRSRLEEQYF
>TRBV29-1|.|.|TRBJ2-1
TGCAGCGTTGAAGATCGGGGGGCCAGGGACAATGAGCAGTTCTTC
CSVEDRGARDNEQFF
>TRBV24-1|once|TRBD1|TRBJ1-2
TGTGCCACCAGTGATCCCGGGCGAGGGGGCTCTGGCTACACCTTC
CATSDPGRGGSGYTF
>TRBV19|.|.|TRBJ2-5
TGTGCCAGTAGTATTCGGACAGTCCAAGAGACCCAGTACTTC
CASSIRTVQETQYF
>TRBV5-1|.|.|TRBJ1-4
TGCGCCAGCAGCTTGGACAGGGCAACTAATGAAAAACTGTTTTTT
CASSLDRATNEKLFF
>TRBV14|.|.|TRBJ1-5
TGTGCCAGCAGCCAACAGCGTGATCAGCCCCAGCATTTT
CASSQQRDQPQHF
>TRBV7-8|.|TRBD1|TRBJ1-2
TGTGCCAGCAGCGTGGGACAGGGGAACTATGGCTACACCTTC
CASSVGQGNYGYTF
>TRBV28|.|TRBD2|TRBJ2-1
TGTGCCAGCAGTCAGGGACTAGCGGGAATCAATGAGCAGTTCTTC
CASSQGLAGINEQFF
>TRBV13|once|TRBD1|TRBJ2-4
TGTGCCAGCAGCCGGGGACAGGGGGTGAACATTCAGTACTTC
CASSRGQGVNIQYF
>TRBV6-5|.|.|TRBJ1-2
TGTGCCAGCAGTTACGGACAGTACTATGGCTACACCTTC
CASSYGQYYGYTF
>TRBV5-1|.|.|TRBJ2-1
TGCGCCAGCAGCTCCGGGAAGGAGTACAATGAGCAGTTCTTC
CASSSGKEYNEQFF
>TRBV5-1|few|.|TRBJ2-3
TGCGCCAGCAGCGACCCGGGCGGGGCGTCAGATACGCAGTATTTT
CASSDPGGASDTQYF
>TRBV5-1|.|.|TRBJ1-4
TGCGCCAGCAGAGGGGGGGCCCGGGAAAAACTGTTTTTT
CASRGGAREKLFF
>TRBV19|.|.|TRBJ1-3
TGTGCCAGTAGTATAGGACGGGGGGAGAGAAACACCATATATTTT
CASSIGRGERNTIYF
>TRBV2|.|TRBD1|TRBJ1-1
TGTGCCAGCACAGATCGTACAGGGGGCGCGAACACTGAAGCTTTCTTT
CASTDRTGGANTEAFF
>TRBV28|many|.|TRBJ2-7
TGTGCCAGCAGTGCGATACCCGGTAGCGAGCAGTACTTC
CASSAIPGSEQYF
>TRBV28|.|TRBD2|TRBJ2-7
TGTGCCAGCATTTGGGGAGGGCCTTTTTCCTACGAGCAGTACTTC
CASIWGGPFSYEQYF
>TRBV27|.|TRBD2|TRBJ2-1
TGTGCCAGCAGTTCCCGAGTCCTTAAGGGACTAGCGGGAGGACCCTATGAGCAGTTCTTC
CASSSRVLKGLAGGPYEQFF
>TRBV3-1/TRBV3-2|.|.|TRBJ1-1
TGTGCCAGCAGCCAAGAGATGCAGGTAAGGGGAGCTTTCTTT
CASSQEMQVRGAFF
>TRBV4-1|.|.|TRBJ1-1
TGCGCCAGCAGCCAAGATGATCGGAGCGCGAACACTGAAGCTTTCTTT
CASSQDDRSANTEAFF
>TRBV12-3/TRBV12-4|.|.|TRBJ2-5
TGTGCCAACAGTACGGACTCTCAAGAGACCCAGTACTTC
CANSTDSQETQYF
>TRBV2|.|.|TRBJ1-5
TGTGCCAGTCAAGCCTCAGGGCCAAGGGCGTCGAGCAATCAGCCCCAGCATTTT
CASQASGPRASSNQPQHF
>TRBV6-5|.|TRBD1|TRBJ2-7
TGTGCCAGCAGTTACTGGGACAGGGGGCTCGGCGAGCAGTACTTC
CASSYWDRGLGEQYF
>TRBV6-4|.|.|TRBJ2-3
TGTGCCAGCAGTGTTACAGGGTATGGCACAGATACGCAGTATTTT
CASSVTGYGTDTQYF
>TRBV14|.|.|TRBJ1-1
TGTGCCAGCAGCCCTCGTATGAACACTGAAGCTTTCTTT
CASSPRMNTEAFF
>TRBV11-2|.|TRBD2|TRBJ2-5
TGTGCCAGTGCACCGGGACTAGCTGTCGAGACCCAGTACTTC
CASAPGLAVETQYF
>TRBV5-4|.|.|TRBJ1-1
TGTGCCAGCAGCTTCGAGGGCATGGACACTGAAGCTTTCTTT
CASSFEGMDTEAFF
>TRBV5-1|few|.|TRBJ1-1
TGCGCCAGCAGCAAGGACATGAACACTGAAGCTTTCTTT
CASSKDMNTEAFF
>TRBV5-6|.|TRBD2|TRBJ2-5
TGTGCCAGCAGCTTGGCCGGGACTATGGAAGAGACCCAGTACTTC
CASSLAGTMEETQYF
>TRBV3-1/TRBV3-2|.|.|TRBJ1-6
TGTGCCAGCAGCCCAAGCAGGGGTGATTCACCCCTCCACTTT
CASSPSRGDSPLHF